Following are 21 T cell receptor beta chains from one sample sequenced in a study of T cell responses to AZD1222 COVID-19 vaccine (dated by TCRdb to the early 2020s). The method was the immunoSEQ multiplex PCR assay. TCRdb's version of the immuneACCESS table is confined to in-frame rearrangements and falls short of the full clone set. An unresolved V gene accounts for under half of the shortfall where checked; the remainder is of unknown origin. This sample is represented by 95,000 to 150,000 clones; approximately 90% of them were singletons. 4% to 5.5% of the sample is in the top ten clones. The time point label here, explained by the study, means: baseline before first vaccination. This material consisted of peripheral blood, taken on day 0 of AZD1222 vaccination. These receptors all stem from an adult in good health.

The sample holds one count of this clone. The chain has TRBV9 and TRBJ1-2; 10 bases are a match to TRBD1. The trim removed 3 bases at V and 7 bases at J, leaving 12 bases unmatched. Germline loops: CDR1 SGDLS, CDR2 YYNGEE. CDR3 size: 16 residues. The CDR3 DNA sequence: TGTGCCAGCAGCGGACCTACTCCGGGACAGGGGACTGGCTACACCTTC. Encoded protein: CASSGPTPGQGTGYTF. The full variable domain, completed using reference TRBV9 and TRBJ1-2, is DSGVTQTPKHLITATGQRVTLRCSPRSGDLSVYWYQQSLDQGLQFLIQYYNGEERAKGNILERFSAQQFPDLHSELNLSSLELGDSALYFCASSGPTPGQGTGYTFGSGTRLTVV.

The chain has TRBV5-5 and TRBJ1-3; D unresolved. Trimming took off 0 bases at V and 0 bases at J, with 7 bases between the two ends. This CDR3 is 15 amino acids long. The germline gives CDR1 SGHKS, CDR2 YYEKEE (reference sequence). The DNA of the CDR3 is TGTGCCAGCAGCTTGGATATAGGCTCTGGAAACACCATATATTTT. Amino acid sequence: CASSLDIGSGNTIYF.

The CDR3 bases are TGTGCCAGCAGTTACTCCCCGCCGGGACAGAGGGACACCATATATTTT. Translating it yields CASSYSPPGQRDTIYF. The J gene is TRBJ1-3, the V gene TRBV6-5; 7 bases align to TRBD1. V was clipped by 0 bases and J by 8 bases; unmatched bases: 10. CDR3 length equals 16 residues. Germline V gives CDR1 MNHEY, CDR2 SVGAGI.

The chain carries TRBV7-2 and TRBJ1-1; D uncertain. Per the germline V gene, CDR1 is SGHTA and CDR2 is FQGNSA. The CDR3 has 13 amino acids. With 0 bases removed from V and 0 bases from J, the gap between germline ends came to 2 bases. The CDR3 is CASSLAMNTEAFF. DNA of the CDR3: TGTGCCAGCAGCTTAGCGATGAACACTGAAGCTTTCTTT.

The chain couples TRBV6-5 to TRBJ2-7, with a possible D match to TRBD1 (5 bases). Germline V gives CDR1 MNHEY, CDR2 SVGAGI. The CDR3 length is 15 residues. Trimming cost V 0 bases and J 3 bases, with 12 bases left between them. The CDR3 spells CASSYSNSDNYEQYF. Written as DNA, the CDR3 is TGTGCCAGCAGTTACTCGAATTCGGACAACTACGAGCAGTACTTC.

The chain carries TRBV19 and TRBJ1-2; D might be TRBD1 (6 bases). V was clipped by 10 bases and J by 5 bases, with 11 bases between them. CDR3 length equals 11 residues. The V gene's germline CDR1 is LNHDA and CDR2 SQIVND (reference sequence). In nucleotides, the CDR3 is TGTGCCACCCGGACAGTTTATGGCTACACCTTC. Translating it yields CATRTVYGYTF.

The chain recombines TRBV7-2 with TRBJ2-7, with 11 positions matching TRBD1. V lost 3 bases and J lost 5; bases outside the gene matches: 6. Germline values: CDR1 SGHTA, CDR2 FQGNSA. This CDR3 comprises 15 residues. The CDR3 loop is CASSFGTGGFDEQYF. The CDR3 bases are TGTGCCAGCAGCTTCGGGACAGGGGGTTTCGACGAGCAGTACTTC.

This clone was found a few times. The V call is TRBV27, the J call TRBJ1-3; D is undetermined. Germline V gives CDR1 MNHEY, CDR2 SMNVEV (reference sequence). This CDR3 comprises 15 residues. V lost 2 bases, J lost 0 bases, and 8 bases lay in between. Here the CDR3 reads CASSLNGYSGNTIYF. CDR3 coding DNA: TGTGCCAGCAGTTTAAACGGATACTCTGGAAACACCATATATTTT.

This clone was counted once. The chain carries TRBV5-1 and TRBJ2-3; 8 bases map to TRBD2. V dropped 2 bases and J dropped 3; count of bases not matched to a gene: 5. Germline V gene lookup returns CDR1 SGHRS and CDR2 YFSETQ. The CDR3 extends over 15 amino acids. CDR3 loop: CASSLPRGATDTQYF. The CDR3 bases are TGCGCCAGCAGCTTACCGCGGGGGGCAACAGATACGCAGTATTTT.

J is TRBJ2-3 and V is TRBV11-2; maybe TRBD2 (6 bases). With 5 bases removed from V and 5 bases from J, the gap between germline ends came to 20 bases. CDR1 is SGHAT, CDR2 FQNNGV, per germline. The CDR3 sequence is 16 residues long. DNA of the CDR3: TGTGCCAGCAGCCCCCTGGAGGGGTGGACCGGAGATACGCAGTATTTT. It translates to CASSPLEGWTGDTQYF.

The chain joins TRBV5-4 to TRBJ2-3; 8 bases are shared with TRBD1. J gave up 4 bases and V 4 bases, and 11 bases lay outside the gene matches. The CDR3 runs to 16 residues. Per the germline V gene, CDR1 is SGHNT and CDR2 is YYREEE (reference sequence). CDR3 bases: TGTGCCAGCAGCCATGCATGGGACAGGAGCGCAGATACGCAGTATTTT. Translated: CASSHAWDRSADTQYF.

The chain couples TRBV7-6 to TRBJ2-2; no clear D gene. Between the trimmed V and J ends, which lost 6 bases and 2 bases, there was a span of 4 bases. The germline V gene encodes CDR1 SGHVS and CDR2 FNYEAQ. The CDR3 sequence is 12 residues long. Here the CDR3 DNA reads TGTGCCAGCAGTCTCAACACCGGGGAGCTGTTTTTT. The encoded protein is CASSLNTGELFF.

The chain joins TRBV3-1 (or the pseudogene TRBV3-2) to TRBJ2-4; D tentatively fits TRBD1 or TRBD2 (6 bases each). Germline-derived CDR1 and CDR2 are LGHDT and YNNKEL (reference sequence). The V end was cut by 4 bases, the J end by 6 bases, with 16 bases between. This CDR3 is 15 amino acids long. CDR3 DNA: TGTGCCAGCAGCCTGAGATCCGGAGGGGGAAACATTCAGTACTTC. Protein: CASSLRSGGGNIQYF.

V usage is TRBV18 and J usage is TRBJ2-7, with TRBD1 identical over 7 bases. This CDR3 contains 15 residues. J gave up 7 bases and V 3 bases, and 12 bases lay outside the gene matches. Germline CDR1 KGHSH, CDR2 LQKENI. In DNA form, the CDR3 reads TGTGCCAGCTCACCCGCCGGGACAGCTACGCGAGAGCAGTACTTC. Amino acids: CASSPAGTATREQYF.

V is TRBV18 and J is TRBJ1-1; D is ambiguous. This CDR3 is built from 14 residues. Deletions cut 0 bases from V and 1 base from J, with 6 bases between. Germline V CDR1 and CDR2: KGHSH, LQKENI. The CDR3 DNA follows: TGTGCCAGCTCACCACCAACTGGGAACACTGAAGCTTTCTTT. Protein sequence: CASSPPTGNTEAFF.

V and J are TRBV19 and TRBJ2-1; 7 nucleotides line up with TRBD2. The CDR3 consists of 16 residues. Trimming cost V 7 bases and J 3 bases; bases outside gene matches: 12. From germline, CDR1 is LNHDA and CDR2 SQIVND (reference sequence). CDR3 sequence (DNA): TGTGCCAGTACCCCCCAGGGAGGGATAAACTACAATGAGCAGTTCTTC. Amino acid sequence: CASTPQGGINYNEQFF.

In this sample, this clone turned up once. The chain carries TRBV5-1 and TRBJ1-4; D remains unclear. Germline V gene data show CDR1 as SGHRS and CDR2 as YFSETQ. The length of the CDR3 is 14 residues. Trimming took 4 bases from V and 3 from J, leaving 10 bases between them. The CDR3 nucleotides are TGCGCCAGCAGCCCTGGTTCCTCTAATGAAAAACTGTTTTTT. This sequence encodes CASSPGSSNEKLFF.

The chain combines TRBV7-2 with TRBJ2-7; 8 bases fit TRBD2. CDR3 size: 16 residues. J gave up 1 base and V 8 bases, and 13 bases lay outside the gene matches. The germline V gene encodes CDR1 SGHTA and CDR2 FQGNSA. This CDR3 reads CASCVYGASGSYEQYF. The DNA of the CDR3 is TGTGCCAGCTGCGTCTACGGGGCTAGCGGGTCCTACGAGCAGTACTTC.

V usage is TRBV6-1 and J usage is TRBJ2-1, with D possibly matching TRBD2 (6 bases). Per the germline V gene, CDR1 is MNHNS and CDR2 is SASEGT. The V gene lost 3 bases and the J gene lost 0 bases, with 9 bases spanning the gap. The CDR3 is made up of 15 amino acids. This CDR3 reads CASSDGGYSYNEQFF. For the CDR3, the DNA is TGTGCCAGCAGTGATGGGGGGTACTCCTACAATGAGCAGTTCTTC.

This chain links TRBV5-6 with TRBJ1-2; D not resolved. V was shortened by 0 bases and J by 2 bases, with 11 bases between the two germline ends. The CDR3 covers 15 residues. The V gene's germline CDR1 is SGHDT and CDR2 YYEEEE. The CDR3 region is CASSLDSVGNYGYTF. For the CDR3, the DNA is TGTGCCAGCAGCTTGGATAGTGTGGGAAACTATGGCTACACCTTC.

In this sample, this clone turned up a few times. The rearrangement uses TRBV5-4 and TRBJ2-2; a weak D match, TRBD2 (5 bases). V was shortened by 4 bases and J by 4 bases, with 11 bases between the two germline ends. The CDR3 length is 14 residues. Germline V gene lookup returns CDR1 SGHNT and CDR2 YYREEE (reference sequence). The CDR3 protein is CASSPDWVTGELFF. CDR3 DNA sequence: TGTGCCAGCAGCCCGGACTGGGTCACCGGGGAGCTGTTTTTT.